This T cell receptor (beta chain) was recovered during a study of graft-versus-host responses after intestinal transplantation. Across the whole study: The transplants performed in recipients were multivisceral, liver-intestinal, or isolated intestinal.

Of note for this clone: The antigen is not known.

TCRdb's table, derived via immunoSEQ multiplex PCR, lists solely in-frame clones and lacks some. The data show tens of thousands of clones, over 80% seen once. Study-level results: Where graft-donor T cell macrochimerism was present, patients had high graft-versus-host to host-versus-graft clonal ratios in allografts. Detected in recipient marrow were GvH clones, some of which were first observed in ileum or blood.

This TCR was sampled from a human donor who was the organ donor for an intestinal transplant. Sequencing was performed on unstimulated CD8+ T cells sorted from spleen or lymph node cells, taken before transplant.

The CDR3 is CASSHYGPAGQPQHF. DNA of the CDR3: TGCGCCAGCAGCCACTACGGTCCCGCCGGTCAGCCCCAGCATTTT. This chain links TRBV5-1 with TRBJ1-5; no firm D call. V was clipped by 4 bases and J by 6 bases, with 17 bases between them. CDR1 and CDR2 from the germline V gene are SGHRS and YFSETQ. The CDR3 is 15 residues long.